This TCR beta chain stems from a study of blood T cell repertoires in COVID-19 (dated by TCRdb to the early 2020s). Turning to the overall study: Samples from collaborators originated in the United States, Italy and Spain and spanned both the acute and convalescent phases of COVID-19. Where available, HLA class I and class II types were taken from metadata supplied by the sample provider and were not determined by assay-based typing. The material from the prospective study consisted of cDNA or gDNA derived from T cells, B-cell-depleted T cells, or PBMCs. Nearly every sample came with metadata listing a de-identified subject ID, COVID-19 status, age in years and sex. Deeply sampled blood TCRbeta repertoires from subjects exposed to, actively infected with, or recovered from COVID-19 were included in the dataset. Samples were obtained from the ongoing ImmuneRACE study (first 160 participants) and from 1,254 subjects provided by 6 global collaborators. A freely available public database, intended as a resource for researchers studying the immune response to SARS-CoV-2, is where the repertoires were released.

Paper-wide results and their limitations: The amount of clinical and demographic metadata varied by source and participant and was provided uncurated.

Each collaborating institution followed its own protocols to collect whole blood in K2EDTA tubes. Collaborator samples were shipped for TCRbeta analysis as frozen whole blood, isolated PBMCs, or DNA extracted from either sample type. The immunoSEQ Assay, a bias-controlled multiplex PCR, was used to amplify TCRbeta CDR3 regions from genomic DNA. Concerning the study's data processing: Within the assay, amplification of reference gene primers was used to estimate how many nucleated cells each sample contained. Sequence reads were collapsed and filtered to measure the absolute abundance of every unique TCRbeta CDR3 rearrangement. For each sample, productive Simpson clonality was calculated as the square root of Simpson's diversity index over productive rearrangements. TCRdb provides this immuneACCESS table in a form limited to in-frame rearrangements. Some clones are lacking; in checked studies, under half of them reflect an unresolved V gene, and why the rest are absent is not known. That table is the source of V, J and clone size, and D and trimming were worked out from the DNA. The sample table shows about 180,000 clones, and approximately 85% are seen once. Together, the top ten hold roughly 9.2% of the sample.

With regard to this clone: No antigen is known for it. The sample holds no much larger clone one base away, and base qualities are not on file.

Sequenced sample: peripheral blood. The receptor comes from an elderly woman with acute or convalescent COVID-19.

The bases are TGTGCCAGCAGTTTGACAGGGGGCCTCGGCTACACCTTC. The translation is CASSLTGGLGYTF. The chain joins TRBV28 to TRBJ1-2; 10 central bases correspond to TRBD1. Germline trimming amounts to 3 bases on V and 8 bases on J, with 3 as the count of junction bases outside the gene matches. The CDR3 runs 13 amino acids, cysteine and phenylalanine included. The kept DNA is CDR3 alone, 39 bases in frame from the first base. In the germline V gene, CDR1 corresponds to MDHEN and CDR2 to SYDVKM.